This T cell receptor beta chain stems from a study of response to subunit inactivated influenza vaccine. Of note for this clonotype: Its matching antigen is unknown.

CDR3 size: 10 residues. The V end was cut by 8 bases, the J end by 7 bases, with 11 bases between. Germline V gene lookup returns CDR1 DFQATT and CDR2 SNEGSKA (reference sequence). A single record per CDR3 protein comes from TCRdb applying MiXCR to the RT-PCR reads. The table shows 500,000 to 650,000 distinct CDR3 sequences, with 7.6% occurring only once. Whole-study results and caveats: Authors suggested few new T cells are recruited by each seasonal influenza vaccination.

The chain is built from TRBV20-1 and TRBJ1-2; D is undetermined. The clonotype was recovered from a man aged 50 to 69 who received an inactivated influenza vaccine. The starting material was PBMCs from blood, obtained approximately 25 months after vaccination. DNA for the CDR3: TGCAGTATAGCAGACGGTGGCTACACCTTC. Encoded protein: CSIADGGYTF.